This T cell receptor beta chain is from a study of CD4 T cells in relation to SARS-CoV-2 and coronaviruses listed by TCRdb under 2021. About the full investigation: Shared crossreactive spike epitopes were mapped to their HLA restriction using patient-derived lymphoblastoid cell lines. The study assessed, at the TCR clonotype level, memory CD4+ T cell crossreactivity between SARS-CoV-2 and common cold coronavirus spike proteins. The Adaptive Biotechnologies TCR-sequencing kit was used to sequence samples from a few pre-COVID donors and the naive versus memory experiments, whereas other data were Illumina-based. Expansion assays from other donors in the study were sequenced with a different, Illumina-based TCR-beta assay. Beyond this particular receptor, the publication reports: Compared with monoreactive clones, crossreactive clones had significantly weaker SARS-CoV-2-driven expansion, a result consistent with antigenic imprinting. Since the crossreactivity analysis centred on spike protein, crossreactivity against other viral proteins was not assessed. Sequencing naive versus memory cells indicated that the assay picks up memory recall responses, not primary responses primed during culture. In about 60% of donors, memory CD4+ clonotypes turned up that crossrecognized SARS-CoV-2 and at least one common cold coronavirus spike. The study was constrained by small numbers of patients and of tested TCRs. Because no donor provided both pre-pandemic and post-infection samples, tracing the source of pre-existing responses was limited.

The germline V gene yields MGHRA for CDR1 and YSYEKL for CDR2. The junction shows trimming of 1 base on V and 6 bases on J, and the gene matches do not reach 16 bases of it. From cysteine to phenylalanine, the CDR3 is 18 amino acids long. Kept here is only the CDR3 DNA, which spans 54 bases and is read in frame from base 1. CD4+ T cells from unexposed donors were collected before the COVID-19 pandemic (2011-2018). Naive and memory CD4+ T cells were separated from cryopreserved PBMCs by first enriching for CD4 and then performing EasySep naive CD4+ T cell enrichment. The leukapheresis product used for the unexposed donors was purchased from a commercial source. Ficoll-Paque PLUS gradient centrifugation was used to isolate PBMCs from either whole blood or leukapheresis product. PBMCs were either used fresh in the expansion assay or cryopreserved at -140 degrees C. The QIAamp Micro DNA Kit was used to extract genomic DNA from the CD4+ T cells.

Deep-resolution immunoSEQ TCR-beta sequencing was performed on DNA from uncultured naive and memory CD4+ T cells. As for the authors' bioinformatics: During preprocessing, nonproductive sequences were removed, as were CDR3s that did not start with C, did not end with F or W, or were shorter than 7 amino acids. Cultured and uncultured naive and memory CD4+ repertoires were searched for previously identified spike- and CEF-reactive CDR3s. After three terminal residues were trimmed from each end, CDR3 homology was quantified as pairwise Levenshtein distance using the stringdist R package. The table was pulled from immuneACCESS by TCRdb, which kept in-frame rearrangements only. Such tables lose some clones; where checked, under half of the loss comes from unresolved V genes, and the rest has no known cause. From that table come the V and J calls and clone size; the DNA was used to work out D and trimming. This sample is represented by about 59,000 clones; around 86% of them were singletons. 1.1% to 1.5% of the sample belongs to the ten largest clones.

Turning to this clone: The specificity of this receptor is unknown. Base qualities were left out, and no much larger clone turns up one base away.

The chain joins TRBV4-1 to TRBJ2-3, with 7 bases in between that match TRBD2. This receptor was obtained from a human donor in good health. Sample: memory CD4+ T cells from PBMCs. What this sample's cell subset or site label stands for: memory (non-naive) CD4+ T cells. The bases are TGCGCCAGCAGCCAAGCCCCCGGAGGTAGTCCGCGGGAGGATACGCAGTATTTT. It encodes CASSQAPGGSPREDTQYF.